The T cell receptor beta chain under discussion was sequenced for a study of T cells after posttransplantation cyclophosphamide. Study findings and constraints: Donor CD8+ memory clones often dominated recipient blood repertoires at later times. Recipient CMV seropositivity and CMV reactivation strongly tracked TRB clonality. Blood and skin or GI T cell repertoires showed limited TRB overlap.

Comments on this clone: Its antigen is not identified.

Sequencing was performed with immunoSEQ multiplex PCR; in TCRdb, only in-frame clones are kept and a portion is missing. This sample carries 45,000 to 55,000 clones and no singletons, and roughly 2.2% goes to the top ten. CDR1 is SEHNR, CDR2 FQNEAQ, per germline (reference sequence). Losses at the gene ends were 5 bases for V and 5 bases for J; bases not matched to a gene: 9. The CDR3 has 16 amino acids. The related graft donor's blood sample was taken on the day of bone marrow donation. The sequence was collected from a man aged 35 to 55 in good health, CMV-negative, and a related stem cell transplant donor. Sequenced input: PBMCs. The chain links TRBV7-9 to TRBJ1-6, with 7 bases aligning to TRBD1. CDR3 DNA sequence: TGTGCCAGCAGCCTAACTGCCGGGACAGATAATTCACCCCTCCACTTT. Translation gives CASSLTAGTDNSPLHF.